These 4 T cell receptor beta chains originate from one sample sequenced in a study of shared clonotypes between healthy human individuals. The table came from immunoSEQ multiplex PCR; TCRdb's copy has only in-frame clones and leaves some out. The top ten hold 0.055% to 0.075% of the sample, which has more than 400,000 clones, approximately 95% seen once. The sample comprised naive CD4+ T cells sorted from blood. Subset reported: CD45RA+ positively selected. The source is a woman younger than 45 in good health.

The CDR3 region has the DNA TGTGCCAGCAGTTACTCAACAGGGACGCCACCCTACGAGCAGTACTTC. Protein sequence: CASSYSTGTPPYEQYF. This sequence joins TRBV6-5 and TRBJ2-7, with TRBD1 as a possible D gene (6 bases). Germline V gene lookup returns CDR1 MNHEY and CDR2 SVGAGI. Trimming took off 0 bases at V and 2 bases at J, with 14 bases between the two ends. CDR3 size: 16 residues.

This clone was counted once. The chain recombines TRBV2 with TRBJ2-5, with 8 bases that match TRBD2. Per the germline V gene, CDR1 is SNHLY and CDR2 is FYNNEI. J lost 1 base, V lost 5 bases, and 6 bases had no gene match. CDR3 size: 15 residues. The CDR3 DNA reads TGTGCCAGCAGTAACGGGAGGGCCCTCCAAGAGACCCAGTACTTC. Translating it yields CASSNGRALQETQYF.

The chain recombines TRBV28 with TRBJ2-1; 13 nucleotides align to TRBD2. CDR1 is MDHEN and CDR2 is SYDVKM in the germline V gene. V lost 2 bases and J lost 6; bases outside the gene matches: 16. This CDR3 is built from 20 residues. The DNA for the CDR3 is TGTGCCAGCAGTTTAGACTTGGTACTAGCGGGAGGGCCAGGCCGCAATGAGCAGTTCTTC. Protein: CASSLDLVLAGGPGRNEQFF.

The V call is TRBV7-2, the J call TRBJ2-2, with TRBD2 identical over 7 bases. From germline, CDR1 is SGHTA and CDR2 FQGNSA. The V segment lost 5 bases and the J segment 1 base; nucleotides outside the gene matches: 4. The CDR3 totals 15 residues. This CDR3 is CASSQGGGNTGELFF. The CDR3 DNA is TGTGCCAGCAGCCAGGGCGGGGGGAACACCGGGGAGCTGTTTTTT.